This T cell receptor (beta chain) was recovered during a study of T cell repertoires in cytomegalovirus infection. Study results and limitations: Cumulated frequencies of public TCR beta families served to identify carriers of CMV plus the relevant HLA.

With respect to this clonotype: Its antigen is not known.

TCRdb called the reads again in MiXCR, with one record for every CDR3 protein. Of under 350,000 distinct CDR3 sequences listed, more than 9% are singletons. Germline CDR1 is LNHDA and CDR2 is SQIVND (reference sequence). CDR3 length: 15 residues. V was cut by 4 bases and J by 6 bases, with 16 bases left in between. The sequenced material came from PBMCs. The chain has TRBV19 and TRBJ1-5; D remains unclear. The clonotype comes from a human donor in good health (CMV status not recorded). Some clones in this sample may be carry-over from other donors' samples. The CDR3 is CASSSDGRNRQPQHF. The CDR3 DNA is TGTGCCAGTAGTAGTGACGGACGCAATCGTCAGCCCCAGCATTTT. The full variable domain, its missing parts supplied by reference TRBV19 and TRBJ1-5, is DGGITQSPKYLFRKEGQNVTLSCEQNLNHDAMYWYRQDPGQGLRLIYYSQIVNDFQKGDIAEGYSVSREKKESFPLTVTSAQKNPTAFYLCASSSDGRNRQPQHFGDGTRLSIL.